Included here is one TCR beta chain sequence, with context. Its antigen is currently unknown. These data originate in a study of Ad26.COV2.S vaccination and SARS-CoV-2 variants. The assay was immunoSEQ multiplex PCR, and TCRdb's table has in-frame clones only and misses some. The sample lists some 290,000 clones, around 84% occurring once. Study outcomes and limitations: Following vaccination, spike-specific CD8+ and CD4+ T cell responses reportedly exhibited substantial breadth. TCR breadth and depth estimates may have understated total T cell responses.

The V end was cut by 1 base, the J end by 2 bases, with 9 bases between. Germline V gives CDR1 SEHNR, CDR2 FQNEAQ (reference sequence). There are 14 residues in the CDR3. Treatment: 15 to 20 received Ad26.COV2.S at low or high dose, single or two shots; several received placebo; per-sample allocation not given. Specimens were obtained on day 63 following the first vaccine or placebo injection. This receptor was taken from a person aged 18-60 years who received the Ad26.COV2.S COVID-19 vaccine or a placebo. The chain recombines TRBV7-9 with TRBJ2-7, with no clear D. Sample: peripheral blood, taken in a trial of Ad26.COV2.S vaccine versus placebo. The CDR3, as DNA: TGTGCCAGCAGCTTAGGTGGGGTAACCTACGAGCAGTACTTC. Translation gives CASSLGGVTYEQYF.